This T cell receptor beta chain was retrieved from a study of identical twins. Findings of the study overall: Compared with unrelated sharing, twin-shared out-of-frame alpha sequences had more low-probability sequences. In drawing conclusions, the study used cross-sectional statistical analysis and did not follow the same donors.

Per germline, CDR1 SGHTA and CDR2 FQGNSA. V lost 2 bases and J lost 1, with 15 bases in between. This CDR3 is built from 16 residues. TCRdb used MiXCR to reprocess the 5' RACE reads, holding one entry per CDR3 protein. The table lists approximately 350,000 distinct CDR3 sequences, 9% to 15% of them singletons. Regarding this clonotype: Antigen unknown.

This sample also appeared in a second study, on yellow fever vaccine responses in identical twins.

This TCR came from a woman between 18 and 30 years old in good health. J is TRBJ2-7 and V is TRBV7-2, with D maybe TRBD1 (8 bases). Source material: CD8+ T cells sorted from blood. The CDR3 loop is CASSLRYRGGSYEQYF. The CDR3, as DNA: TGTGCCAGCAGCTTACGATACAGGGGGGGGTCCTACGAGCAGTACTTC.